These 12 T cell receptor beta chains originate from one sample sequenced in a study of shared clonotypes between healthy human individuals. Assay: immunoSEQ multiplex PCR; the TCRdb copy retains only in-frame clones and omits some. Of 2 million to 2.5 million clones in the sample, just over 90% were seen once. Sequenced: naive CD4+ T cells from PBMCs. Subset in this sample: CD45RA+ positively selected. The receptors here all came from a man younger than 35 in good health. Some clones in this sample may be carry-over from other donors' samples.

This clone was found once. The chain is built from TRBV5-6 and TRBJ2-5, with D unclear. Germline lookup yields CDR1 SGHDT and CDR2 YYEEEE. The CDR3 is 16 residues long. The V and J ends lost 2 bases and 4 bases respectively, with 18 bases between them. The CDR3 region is CASSLPFWVPGETQYF. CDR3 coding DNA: TGTGCCAGCAGCTTACCCTTTTGGGTGCCGGGAGAGACCCAGTACTTC.

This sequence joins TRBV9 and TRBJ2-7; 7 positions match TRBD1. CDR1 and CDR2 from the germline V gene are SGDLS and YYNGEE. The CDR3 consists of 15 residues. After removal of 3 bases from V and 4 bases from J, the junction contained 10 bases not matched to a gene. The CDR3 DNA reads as TGTGCCAGCAGCGACGGGGCGAACAGGGGTTACGAGCAGTACTTC. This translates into CASSDGANRGYEQYF.

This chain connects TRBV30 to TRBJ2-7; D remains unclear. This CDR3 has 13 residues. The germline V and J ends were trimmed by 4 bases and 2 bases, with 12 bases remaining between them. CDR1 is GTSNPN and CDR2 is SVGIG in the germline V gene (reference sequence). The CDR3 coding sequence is TGTGCCTGGACACTGGGCGTTCCCTACGAGCAGTACTTC. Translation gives CAWTLGVPYEQYF.

CDR3 protein: CASSLQHEQYF. In nucleotides, the CDR3 is TGTGCCAGCAGCCTCCAACACGAGCAGTACTTC. The gene calls are TRBV6-4 and TRBJ2-7, with no clear D. The CDR3 consists of 11 residues. The germline V gene has CDR1 MRHNA and CDR2 SNTAGT. Trimming pared 6 bases from V and 5 bases from J, leaving 8 bases between.

This CDR3 reads CASSLAPGSSYEQYF. CDR3 DNA sequence: TGTGCCAGCAGCTTGGCACCCGGATCCTCCTACGAGCAGTACTTC. The chain uses TRBV5-6 and TRBJ2-5; D is unclear. The J call is uncertain, as TRBJ2-7 better fits the DNA end. The germline gives CDR1 SGHDT, CDR2 YYEEEE. CDR3 length equals 15 residues.

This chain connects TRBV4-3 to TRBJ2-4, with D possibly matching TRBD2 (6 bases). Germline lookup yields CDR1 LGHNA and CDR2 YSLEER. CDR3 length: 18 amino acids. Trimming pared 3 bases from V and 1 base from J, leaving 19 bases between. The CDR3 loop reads CASSQARSGHAAKNIQYF. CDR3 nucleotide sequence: TGCGCCAGCAGCCAGGCCCGGAGCGGGCATGCGGCCAAAAACATTCAGTACTTC.

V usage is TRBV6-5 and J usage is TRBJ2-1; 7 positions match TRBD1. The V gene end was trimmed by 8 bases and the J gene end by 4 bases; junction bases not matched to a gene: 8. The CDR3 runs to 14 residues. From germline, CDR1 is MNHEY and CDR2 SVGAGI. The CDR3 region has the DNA TGTGCCAGCGGACCGGGACAGCTTTACAATGAGCAGTTCTTC. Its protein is CASGPGQLYNEQFF.

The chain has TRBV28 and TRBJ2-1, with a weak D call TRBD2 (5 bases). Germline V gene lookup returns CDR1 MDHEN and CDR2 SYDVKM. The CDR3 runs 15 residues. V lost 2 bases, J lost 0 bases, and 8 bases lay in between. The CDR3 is CASSLRDSSYNEQFF. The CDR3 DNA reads TGTGCCAGCAGTTTACGGGATAGCTCCTACAATGAGCAGTTCTTC.

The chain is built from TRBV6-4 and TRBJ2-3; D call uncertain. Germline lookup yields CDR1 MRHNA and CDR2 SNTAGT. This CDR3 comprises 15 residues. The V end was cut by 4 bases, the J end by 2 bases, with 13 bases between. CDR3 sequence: CASSASLTFTDTQYF. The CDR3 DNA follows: TGTGCCAGCAGTGCCAGCCTGACTTTCACAGATACGCAGTATTTT.

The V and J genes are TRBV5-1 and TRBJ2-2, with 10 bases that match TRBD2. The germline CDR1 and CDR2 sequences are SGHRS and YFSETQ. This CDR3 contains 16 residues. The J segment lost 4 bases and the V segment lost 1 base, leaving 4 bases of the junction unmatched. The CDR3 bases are TGCGCCAGCAGCTTGAGGCTAGCGGGGGCCACCGGGGAGCTGTTTTTT. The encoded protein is CASSLRLAGATGELFF.

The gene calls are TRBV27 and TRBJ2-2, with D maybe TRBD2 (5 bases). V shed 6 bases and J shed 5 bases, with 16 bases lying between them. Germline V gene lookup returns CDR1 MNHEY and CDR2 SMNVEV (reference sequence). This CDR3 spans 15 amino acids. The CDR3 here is CASRTGSDQTGELFF. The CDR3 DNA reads TGTGCCAGCAGGACGGGATCAGACCAAACCGGGGAGCTGTTTTTT.

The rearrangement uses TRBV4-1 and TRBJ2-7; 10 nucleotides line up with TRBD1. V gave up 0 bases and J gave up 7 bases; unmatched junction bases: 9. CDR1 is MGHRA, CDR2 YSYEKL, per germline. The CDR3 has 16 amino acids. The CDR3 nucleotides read TGCGCCAGCAGCCAAGAGGGACAGGGGCCGAGGCAAGAGCAGTACTTC. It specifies CASSQEGQGPRQEQYF.